Listed below are T cell receptor beta chains from one sample, sequenced in a study of blood T cells in healthy people across ages. MiXCR, run by TCRdb on the 5' RACE reads, gives a single entry per CDR3 protein. This sample has around 800,000 distinct CDR3 sequences, with 55% to 65% found just once. Sequencing was performed on blood. Receptor source: a man in his thirties or forties in good health. CDR3s include the opening cysteine and the closing phenylalanine or tryptophan. Fields, in order: CDR3 protein, CDR3 DNA, clone size, D gene, J gene, V gene. D genes are given only for firm matches. Not every row has a clone size; where given, it reads once, few, many or a size class.

CASSKTGTAVYEQYF,TGTGCCAGCAGCAAAACCGGGACGGCAGTTTACGAGCAGTACTTC,-,-,TRBJ2-7,TRBV28
CATHTSGESYNEQFF,TGTGCCACGCATACTAGCGGGGAATCCTACAATGAGCAGTTCTTC,-,TRBD2,TRBJ2-1,TRBV10-3
CSARSGLGGYTF,TGCAGTGCTAGATCAGGCTTAGGTGGCTACACCTTC,-,-,TRBJ1-2,TRBV20-1
CASRLMTSMKTQYF,TGTGCCAGCAGGCTAATGACTAGCATGAAGACCCAGTACTTC,few,TRBD2,TRBJ2-5,TRBV27
CASSFLGLAGAITDTQYF,TGTGCCAGCAGTTTCCTCGGACTAGCGGGGGCCATCACAGATACGCAGTATTTT,-,TRBD2,TRBJ2-3,TRBV28
CSVVLRGLVSEQFF,TGCAGCGTTGTCCTAAGAGGGCTAGTCAGCGAGCAGTTCTTC,-,-,TRBJ2-1,TRBV29-1
CASSRMGPNEKLFF,TGTGCCAGCAGCCGGATGGGGCCCAACGAAAAACTGTTTTTT,-,-,TRBJ1-4,TRBV7-9
CASRPGLGANALTF,TGTGCCAGCAGGCCGGGACTCGGGGCCAACGCCCTGACTTTC,-,-,TRBJ2-6,TRBV6-1
CSVGQGNNEQFF,TGCAGCGTTGGACAGGGAAACAATGAGCAGTTCTTC,-,TRBD1,TRBJ2-1,TRBV29-1
CATTKAGTSYEQYF,TGTGCCACCACTAAGGCCGGGACCTCCTACGAGCAGTACTTC,-,-,TRBJ2-7,TRBV25-1
CASSSGQPPLYEQYF,TGCGCCAGCAGCTCGGGACAGCCACCTCTATACGAGCAGTACTTC,-,TRBD1,TRBJ2-7,TRBV5-1
CASSSPVAGTPYEQYF,TGTGCCAGCAGTTCCCCCGTGGCGGGTACCCCCTACGAGCAGTACTTC,few,-,TRBJ2-7,TRBV27
CATSDIDRVYNELFF,TGTGCCACCAGTGATATCGACAGGGTATACAATGAGCTGTTCTTC,-,TRBD1,TRBJ2-1,TRBV24-1
CASSAGPGRNLGNEQYF,TGTGCCAGCAGCGCCGGACCGGGACGCAACTTAGGGAACGAGCAGTACTTC,-,-,TRBJ2-7,TRBV7-8
CASRSDGQETQYF,TGTGCCAGCAGAAGCGACGGTCAAGAGACCCAGTACTTC,-,-,TRBJ2-5,TRBV6-5
CASRTESTGELFF,TGTGCCAGCCGCACAGAGAGCACCGGGGAGCTGTTTTTT,-,-,TRBJ2-2,TRBV6-2/TRBV6-3
CASSSGGQKETQYF,TGTGCCAGCAGCTCGGGGGGCCAAAAAGAGACCCAGTACTTC,-,-,TRBJ2-5,TRBV7-9
CATSLQTGSLSNEQFF,TGTGCCACCAGCTTACAGACTGGAAGCTTATCCAATGAGCAGTTCTTC,-,-,TRBJ2-1,TRBV15
CAISESIYPDYGYTF,TGTGCCATCAGTGAGTCGATTTATCCTGACTATGGCTACACCTTC,few,-,TRBJ1-2,TRBV10-3
CASSLLGDYDNEQYF,TGCGCCAGCAGCTTGTTAGGGGACTACGACAATGAGCAGTACTTC,once,TRBD2,TRBJ2-7,TRBV5-1
CASSGTSGGGEQYF,TGTGCCAGCAGTGGGACTAGCGGGGGGGGTGAGCAGTACTTC,-,TRBD2,TRBJ2-7,TRBV12-3/TRBV12-4
CAIPARDTQYF,TGTGCCATCCCAGCTAGGGATACGCAGTATTTT,-,-,TRBJ2-3,TRBV10-3
CASSRDWGNEQFF,TGTGCCAGCAGCCGGGACTGGGGAAATGAGCAGTTCTTC,few,-,TRBJ2-1,TRBV11-1
CSARGGGLAGNWDIQYF,TGCAGTGCCCGAGGAGGAGGACTAGCGGGGAATTGGGACATTCAGTACTTC,-,TRBD2,TRBJ2-4,TRBV20-1
CSARKGLYEQYF,TGCAGTGCTAGAAAGGGGCTCTACGAGCAGTACTTC,-,-,TRBJ2-7,TRBV20-1
CASSVGGGAKDEQFF,TGTGCCAGCAGCGTAGGCGGGGGCGCTAAGGATGAGCAGTTCTTC,-,-,TRBJ2-1,TRBV9
CASSWKDTQYF,TGTGCCAGCAGTTGGAAGGATACGCAGTATTTT,-,-,TRBJ2-3,TRBV2
CASSQDRGGADSPLHF,TGCGCCAGCAGCCAAGACCGAGGGGGCGCGGATTCACCCCTCCACTTT,-,TRBD1,TRBJ1-6,TRBV4-3
CASSLLGGNYGYTF,TGTGCCAGCAGTTTATTAGGGGGGAACTATGGCTACACCTTC,few,-,TRBJ1-2,TRBV27
CASSDPTDLYGQYF,TGTGCCAGCAGTGACCCGACAGATTTATACGGGCAGTACTTC,once,-,TRBJ2-7,TRBV2
CASSQKQGWGTNEQFF,TGTGCCAGCAGCCAGAAACAGGGATGGGGGACCAATGAGCAGTTCTTC,-,-,TRBJ2-1,TRBV6-5
CASSLTGGLYEQYF,TGTGCCAGCAGTTTAACAGGGGGTTTGTACGAGCAGTACTTC,few,TRBD1,TRBJ2-7,TRBV28
CASRDRSENYGYTF,TGTGCCAGCAGGGACAGAAGTGAGAACTATGGCTACACCTTC,-,-,TRBJ1-2,TRBV6-2/TRBV6-3
CASSLSGLFTTDTQYF,TGTGCCAGCAGTTTATCAGGCTTATTTACCACAGATACGCAGTATTTT,-,-,TRBJ2-3,TRBV27
CASSYGRMTSYNSPLHF,TGTGCCAGCAGTTACGGGCGTATGACCTCCTATAATTCACCCCTCCACTTT,-,-,TRBJ1-6,TRBV6-2/TRBV6-3
CASVGGGASSEQYF,TGTGCCAGCGTGGGCGGGGGGGCCTCGAGCGAGCAGTACTTC,-,TRBD2,TRBJ2-7,TRBV28
CASVTREEETQYF,TGTGCCAGCGTCACAAGGGAGGAAGAGACCCAGTACTTC,few,-,TRBJ2-5,TRBV28
CASSFGQGGVDEQFF,TGCGCCAGCAGTTTCGGACAGGGAGGAGTCGATGAGCAGTTCTTC,-,TRBD1,TRBJ2-1,TRBV5-1
CASSPHRGISGGYEQFF,TGTGCCAGCAGCCCTCACCGTGGGATTAGCGGGGGATATGAGCAGTTCTTC,few,TRBD2,TRBJ2-1,TRBV9
CASGETSGGAYEQYF,TGTGCCAGCGGGGAGACTAGCGGGGGGGCCTACGAGCAGTACTTC,few,TRBD2,TRBJ2-7,TRBV28
CASSFGDRGYERYF,TGCGCCAGCAGCTTTGGGGACAGGGGGTACGAGCGGTACTTC,-,TRBD1,TRBJ2-7,TRBV5-1
CASSQSGGTGDEQFF,TGCGCCAGCAGCCAGAGCGGTGGGACAGGGGATGAGCAGTTCTTC,few,TRBD1,TRBJ2-1,TRBV4-3